This T cell receptor (beta chain) was found in a study of control samples from healthy donors and cancer patients (TCRdb year 2020). About this clone: It has no known antigen specificity. Nothing much larger sits one base from this clone, and base qualities are not available.

From the germline V gene (reference sequence), CDR1 is LNHDA and CDR2 is SQIVND. From the cysteine through the phenylalanine, the CDR3 covers 16 amino acids. Of all the DNA, just the CDR3 is kept, 48 bases in frame from base 1. V was cut back by 0 bases and J by 8 bases, leaving a gap of 19 bases between them. The library was generated by the immunoSEQ multiplex PCR assay. As stored in TCRdb, this immuneACCESS dataset retains in-frame rearrangements with V and J assigned. A fraction of the clones does not appear; measured against another copy, unresolved V genes explain less than half of the discrepancy, and the remainder lacks a known reason. In this sample the table shows about 34,000 clones, around 83% of which occur a single time. The ten largest make up about 1.6% of the sample.

Rearrangement joined TRBV19 to TRBJ1-2; a tentative D call is TRBD1 (5 bases match). This clonotype originated in a woman aged 35 to 49 with lung cancer. The sequencing sample was made of PBMCs. CDR3 sequence: CASSIDLWGSASGYTF. The nucleotide sequence reads TGTGCCAGTAGTATAGATCTATGGGGCAGCGCGTCCGGCTACACCTTC.